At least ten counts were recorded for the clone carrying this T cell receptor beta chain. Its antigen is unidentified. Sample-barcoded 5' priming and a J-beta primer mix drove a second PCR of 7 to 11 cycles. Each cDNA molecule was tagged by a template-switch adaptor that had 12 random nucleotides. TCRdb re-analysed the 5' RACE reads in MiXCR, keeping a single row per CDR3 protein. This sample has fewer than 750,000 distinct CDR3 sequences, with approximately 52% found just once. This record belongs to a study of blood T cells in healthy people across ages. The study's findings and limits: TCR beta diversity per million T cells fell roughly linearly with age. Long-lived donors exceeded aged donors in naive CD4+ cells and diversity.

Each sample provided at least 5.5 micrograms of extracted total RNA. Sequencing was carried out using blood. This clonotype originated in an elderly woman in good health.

The CDR3, as DNA: TGTGCCAGCAGCGTAGCTAACGGCTACGAGCAGTACTTC. It yields the protein CASSVANGYEQYF. V gene TRBV9 combines with J gene TRBJ2-7; no clear D. The germline V gene encodes CDR1 SGDLS and CDR2 YYNGEE. The CDR3 loop spans 13 amino acids. V lost 0 bases and J lost 3, with 7 bases in between.